A single sample gave rise to the 12 T cell receptor beta chains below, sequenced in a study of human T cells and chemical hapten exposure (dated by TCRdb to the early 2020s). Sample time point, as interpreted from the label and publication: patch test 3, about 24 weeks after DPC sensitization. What the treatment or condition label conveys for this sample: therapeutic diphenylcyclopropenone sensitization with weekly scalp DPC. Library preparation was by RACE. The sample was run on a NextSeq 500. The public reads were quality trimmed at Q25 with fastp and then assembled into clones with MiXCR by TCRdb, keeping productive beta chains. When rows share a CDR3 protein, they turn into one entry using the most common DNA and genes. This sample lists about 190,000 distinct CDR3 sequences; roughly a quarter were detected once. The top ten constitute approximately 2.5% of the sample. Source: whole blood, taken in connection with sensitization to the hapten diphenylcyclopropenone (DPC). The receptors were sampled from a middle-aged woman with alopecia areata. Some clones in this sample may be carry-over from other donors' samples.

The genes are TRBV4-2 and TRBJ2-7; D is perhaps TRBD1 or TRBD2 (6 bases each). The CDR3 contains 16 residues. Germline V lookup: CDR1 LGHNA, CDR2 YNFKEQ. V gave up 0 bases and J gave up 2 bases, with 14 bases separating them. The CDR3 protein is CASSQDGPGAPYEQYF. In DNA, the CDR3 is TGTGCCAGCAGCCAAGATGGTCCGGGGGCGCCCTACGAGCAGTACTTC.

This clonotype was detected only a few times. The gene calls are TRBV4-3 and TRBJ2-3; D remains unclear. This CDR3 comprises 13 residues. V lost 0 bases to trimming and J lost 4 bases, with 5 bases between them. In germline, CDR1 is LGHNA, CDR2 YSLEER. The CDR3 DNA reads TGCGCCAGCAGCCAAGATTGGGCAGATACGCAGTATTTT. Translation: CASSQDWADTQYF.

This chain links TRBV7-2 with TRBJ2-5; TRBD2 matches at 9 bases. This CDR3 comprises 14 residues. Per germline, CDR1 SGHTA and CDR2 FQGNSA. J was trimmed by 5 bases and V by 4 bases; bases with no gene match: 5. This CDR3 is CASSSRTSVETQYF. The CDR3 coding sequence is TGTGCCAGCAGCTCTAGGACTAGCGTTGAGACCCAGTACTTC.

The chain combines TRBV29-1 with TRBJ1-2; 9 nucleotides match TRBD1. The germline V gene encodes CDR1 SQVTM and CDR2 ANQGSEA. CDR3 length: 13 residues. For the CDR3, the DNA is TGCATCGGGGGGGACAGGGCTAACTATGGCTACACCTTC. Protein: CIGGDRANYGYTF. The full variable domain, with the rest looked up from reference TRBV29-1 and TRBJ1-2, is SAVISQKPSRDICQRGTSLTIQCQVDSQVTMMFWYRQQPGQSLTLIATANQGSEATYESGFVIDKFPISRPNLTFSTLTVSNMSPEDSSIYLCIGGDRANYGYTFGSGTRLTVV.

The chain recombines TRBV6-5 with TRBJ1-2, with a tentative D call TRBD1 (6 bases). The germline V and J ends were trimmed by 0 bases and 7 bases, with 24 bases remaining between them. The germline CDR1 and CDR2 sequences are MNHEY and SVGAGI. The CDR3 is made up of 18 amino acids. In DNA, the CDR3 is TGTGCCAGCAGTTACTCGGGGGCGTCAGTTACAGGGCAGTTTGGCTACACCTTC. Translating it yields CASSYSGASVTGQFGYTF.

This clonotype occurred many times. The V gene is TRBV5-1, the J gene TRBJ1-4; maybe TRBD1 (5 bases). Per the germline V gene, CDR1 is SGHRS and CDR2 is YFSETQ. This CDR3 has 14 residues. V was pared by 0 bases and J by 8 bases, with 11 bases between. The CDR3: CASSLGREGEKLFF. In nucleotides, the CDR3 is TGCGCCAGCAGCTTGGGCAGGGAAGGGGAAAAACTGTTTTTT.

CDR3 region: CSAPRSYIQYF. CDR3 DNA sequence: TGCAGTGCTCCCCGTTCTTACATTCAGTACTTC. This chain connects TRBV20-1 to TRBJ2-4; D ambiguous. The CDR3 totals 11 residues. Trimming left V 5 bases short and J 8 bases short, with 10 bases between. Per germline, CDR1 DFQATT and CDR2 SNEGSKA (reference sequence).

The chain joins TRBV6-2 or TRBV6-3 to TRBJ2-1; 9 bases line up with TRBD1. V shed 6 bases and J 6 bases; nucleotides not matched to a gene: 9. This CDR3 is 15 amino acids long. Germline V gene sequence: CDR1 MNHEY, CDR2 SVGEGT. The CDR3 bases are TGTGCCAGCAGAAAGTGGGGACAGGGTGGCAATGAGCAGTTCTTC. This translates into CASRKWGQGGNEQFF.

The gene calls are TRBV10-3 and TRBJ1-5, with 7 bases lining up with TRBD1. This CDR3 is 13 amino acids long. Germline values: CDR1 ENHRY, CDR2 SYGVKD. Trimming at V came to 6 bases and at J to 1 base, leaving 0 bases not matched to a gene. Written as DNA, the CDR3 is TGTGCCATCAGGGGACAGAGCAATCAGCCCCAGCATTTT. It codes for CAIRGQSNQPQHF.

This clonotype showed up just a few times. V usage is TRBV5-1 and J usage is TRBJ2-1; D gene unclear. Germline lookup yields CDR1 SGHRS and CDR2 YFSETQ. This CDR3 spans 13 amino acids. Trimming stripped 4 bases from V and 9 bases from J, with 14 bases between. CDR3 protein: CASSVDGVGEQFF. DNA of the CDR3: TGCGCCAGCAGCGTGGACGGAGTGGGTGAGCAGTTCTTC.

V gene TRBV12-3 or TRBV12-4 combines with J gene TRBJ2-1; unclear D gene. The length of the CDR3 is 14 residues. Deletions cut 5 bases from V and 0 bases from J, with 8 bases between. DNA of the CDR3: TGTGCCAGCAGTCGGACGGCCTCCTACAATGAGCAGTTCTTC. Translating it yields CASSRTASYNEQFF.

This clonotype was observed a few times. The rearrangement uses TRBV24-1 and TRBJ2-3, with D possibly being TRBD1 (6 bases). In germline, CDR1 is KGHDR, CDR2 SFDVKD. The CDR3 contains 15 residues. Trimming cost V 1 base and J 2 bases, with 9 bases left between them. The CDR3, as DNA: TGTGCCACCAGTGATTTCAGGGGTGACACAGATACGCAGTATTTT. Its protein is CATSDFRGDTDTQYF.